The present TCR beta chain was sequenced within a study of CD4 T cell repertoires in COVID-19. The study's findings and limits: Between roughly 6 and 26% of SARS-CoV-2 clonotypes also appeared in SARS-CoV and/or HKU1 spike cultures. Several top expanded SARS-CoV-2-reactive clonotypes were shared by two or three memory subsets.

As to this clone: Antigen specificity is unknown.

Method: immunoSEQ multiplex PCR; TCRdb's copy keeps in-frame clones and lacks some. This sample carries 20,000 to 25,000 clones, more than 75% of them seen once, and the ten largest clones take about 0.5%. The trim removed 5 bases at V and 6 bases at J, leaving 10 bases unmatched. This CDR3 is 15 amino acids long. The germline gives CDR1 MNHEY, CDR2 SVGAGI. Sequencing was done directly on freshly isolated, uncultured memory T cells. The TCR was taken from a human donor who had COVID-19. The genes are TRBV6-5 and TRBJ1-3; 7 nucleotides match TRBD1. Here the sequenced sample was central memory CD4+ T cells from blood, taken before the COVID-19 pandemic. CDR3 amino acids: CASSLTGAVKNTIYF. The CDR3 nucleotides read TGTGCCAGCAGTCTAACAGGGGCGGTCAAAAACACCATATATTTT.